This T cell receptor (beta chain) was recovered during a study of shared clonotypes between healthy human individuals. Each sorted subset replicate got 200 ng genomic DNA, 25,000 to 35,000 genomes. Repertoires were generated with immunoSEQ multiplex PCR, while TCRdb's copy carries only in-frame clones and drops some. The sample carries about 2.1 million clones, 85% to 95% recorded once. Selected positively for CCR7 and CD45RO-negative, naive CD8 cells excluded terminally differentiated effector memory CD45RA+ cells. V trimming: 4 bases; J trimming: 4 bases; junction bases outside the gene matches: 7. Germline CDR1 is SGHKS and CDR2 is YYEKEE (reference sequence). The CDR3 sequence is 14 residues long. With respect to this clone: Other DNA sequences in the sample encode the same CDR3.

The chain has TRBV5-5 and TRBJ2-7; 8 positions match TRBD1. The TCR sequence derives from a man between 18 and 29 years old in good health. Some clones in this sample may be carry-over from other donors' samples. The sample consisted of naive CD8+ T cells from PBMCs. The CDR3 bases are TGTGCCAGCAGCCCCGGACAGGGTGCGTACGAGCAGTACTTC. Amino acids: CASSPGQGAYEQYF.